This passage covers 10 T cell receptor beta chains from one sample sequenced in a study of Graves' ophthalmopathy and Graves' hyperthyroidism. Using RNA transcripts, the TCR beta CDR3 regions were amplified. HTBI primers served in a first-round RT-PCR, which a second-round multiplex PCR followed. TCRdb redid the calling of the multiplex PCR reads with MiXCR, one entry per CDR3 protein. Of about 1.2 million distinct CDR3 sequences listed, about 35% are singletons. Sample: peripheral blood or thyroid tissue (not recorded which). These receptors originate from an adult man with Graves' hyperthyroidism.

This chain connects TRBV7-9 to TRBJ1-2; TRBD1 is a possible D gene (5 bases). Trimming stripped 5 bases from V and 0 bases from J, with 13 bases between. CDR1 SEHNR and CDR2 FQNEAQ come from the germline V gene (reference sequence). This CDR3 has 15 amino acids. CDR3 coding DNA: TGTGCCAGCAGCCTGGGACCTACAGCTAACTATGGCTACACCTTC. Translating it yields CASSLGPTANYGYTF.

This clonotype has a count of ten or more. The junction and the germline gene differ at one end; a read error may be behind it. This chain uses TRBV12-3 or TRBV12-4 with TRBJ1-1; D call uncertain. The CDR3 sequence is 13 residues long. CDR3 region: CASSLEGNTEAFF. The CDR3 DNA reads TGTGCCAGCAGCTTAGAGGGGAACACTGAAGCTTTCTTT.

This clonotype showed up just a few times. The gene calls are TRBV6-2 or TRBV6-3 and TRBJ2-2; D gene unclear. CDR3 length: 15 amino acids. The V end lost 4 bases, the J end lost 1 base, and 10 bases lay between the germline ends. Germline CDR1 MNHEY, CDR2 SVGEGT. In DNA form, the CDR3 reads TGTGCCAGCAGTTTGATCTCGCAGAACACCGGGGAGCTGTTTTTT. This sequence encodes CASSLISQNTGELFF.

This clonotype was seen at least ten times. The chain uses TRBV7-8 and TRBJ1-1; D is unresolved. Trimming took off 5 bases at V and 1 base at J, with 11 bases between the two ends. The germline V gene encodes CDR1 SGHVS and CDR2 FQNEAQ. The CDR3 runs to 14 residues. DNA for the CDR3: TGTGCCAGCAGCACTTGGACGGAGAACACTGAAGCTTTCTTT. Its translation: CASSTWTENTEAFF.

This rearrangement joins TRBV25-1 to TRBJ1-6, with D unclear. CDR3 size: 16 residues. Per germline, CDR1 MGHDK and CDR2 SYGVNS. V was trimmed by 5 bases and J by 2 bases, leaving 13 bases between them. The CDR3 coding sequence is TGTGCCAGCAGTTGGACCGGCGTTCCCTATAATTCACCCCTCCACTTT. Its translation is CASSWTGVPYNSPLHF.

The V gene is TRBV30, the J gene TRBJ1-1, with D hard to call. CDR1 is GTSNPN and CDR2 is SVGIG in the germline V gene (reference sequence). The CDR3 extends over 11 amino acids. V was shortened by 0 bases and J by 10 bases, with 9 bases between the two germline ends. CDR3 sequence (DNA): TGTGCCTGGAGTGTCGGGGTTGGAGCTTTCTTT. Amino acids: CAWSVGVGAFF.

This clonotype was seen a few times. V and J are TRBV6-5 and TRBJ2-7; 10 bases line up with TRBD1. The CDR3 has 15 amino acids. CDR1 and CDR2 (germline): MNHEY, SVGAGI. V lost 6 bases and J lost 0; bases outside the gene matches: 5. As DNA, the CDR3 is TGTGCCAGCAGACTAGACAGGGGGCGCTCCTACGAGCAGTACTTC. It encodes CASRLDRGRSYEQYF.

On this clonotype itself: Being one base from a much bigger clone, this may be a read error. CDR3 nucleotides: TGTGCCATCAGTTATAAGGGGACAGGGTCTTGCGGCTACACCTTC. It encodes CAISYKGTGSCGYTF. J is TRBJ1-2 and V is TRBV10-3; 9 bases map to TRBD1. With 5 bases clipped from V and 8 bases from J, the junction kept 12 bases outside the gene matches. Germline assignment: CDR1 ENHRY and CDR2 SYGVKD. The CDR3 sequence is 15 residues long.

This clonotype was observed once. A read error may produce the germline difference seen at one junction end. The genes are TRBV5-1 and TRBJ2-7, with D tentatively TRBD1 or TRBD2 (6 bases each). This CDR3 is built from 15 residues. The germline CDR1 and CDR2 sequences are SGHRS and YFSETQ. In DNA, the CDR3 is TGTGCCAGCGGCTTGGAGGGACAACTTACCTACGAGCAGTACTTC. It translates to CASGLEGQLTYEQYF.

The V call is TRBV25-1, the J call TRBJ1-1, with D perhaps TRBD1 (5 bases). The CDR3 contains 15 residues. The V gene lost 8 bases and the J gene lost 0 bases, with 16 bases spanning the gap. CDR1 and CDR2 (germline): MGHDK, SYGVNS. Here the CDR3 DNA reads TGTGCCAGCTCACCACGGGGCGATATGAACACTGAAGCTTTCTTT. Translation: CASSPRGDMNTEAFF.